The subject of this entry is one TCR beta chain. Its antigen remains undetermined. Base qualities are not at hand, and no much larger clone is one base apart. These data originate in a study of cytomegalovirus exposure and HLA in healthy donors (dated by TCRdb to about 2017). As for the study more broadly: In an earlier analysis of some 610 of the donors, 276 Gb of sequence data and 90 million to 120 million unique TCR beta sequences from 150 million to 200 million T cells were reported. An early release covering about 600 HLA-typed donors comprised about 290 gigabases of sequencing data and 85 million to 100 million unique TCR sequences. The genetic ancestry cluster associated with self-reported Caucasian donors included over 65% of the 300 to 400 genotyped donors. The study was designed to test whether signatures of past pathogen exposure could be identified by cataloging public T cell receptors. Using immunosequencing, the study profiled T cell repertoires from 640 or so subjects and related those repertoires to cytomegalovirus serostatus. Along with the roughly 710-subject first cohort, a separate validation cohort of more than 90 different subjects was used. To predict cytomegalovirus infection status, the study brought together high-throughput TCR immunosequencing, statistical association of individual TCRs with disease status, and machine learning. To study patterns of TCR occurrence, a later analysis re-analyzed previously published TCR beta repertoires from more than 550 donors and added high-resolution HLA genotyping. In the later analysis, no new phenotypic data were used to find candidate immune exposures; instead, reliance was placed on TCR beta sequences and their occurrence across donors. To decide whether each TCR beta V gene segment behaved as functional or pseudogenic, an earlier analysis of some 600 of the donors relied on high-throughput TCR beta sequencing. Donor age, sex, ethnicity and CMV serostatus were compiled alongside the repertoire data. A later genetic analysis used genome-wide SNP genotypes for about 60% of the roughly 670 donors, treating that subset as a discovery cohort. All discovery cohort repertoires had been generated on a single sequencing platform. Both class I and class II loci were covered by HLA typing, at four-digit resolution. Typing coverage differed by locus: A, B, C, DRB1 and DQB1 were typed in about 629-640 donors, DQA1 in roughly 500, DPA1 in some 610, and DPB1 in 400 to 490. Four or five DR-DQ haplotypes were handled as single units for association and clustering because linkage in the cohort was strong. Across about 380 genotyped donors of the cohort, an average of about 220,000 unique TCR beta nucleotide sequences per donor were sequenced, and approximately 17% of those sequences were non-productive.

Findings and caveats that apply to the study as a whole: In a later analysis, the rate of TCR association differed among HLA loci, with DRB1 alleles having the most associated TCRs and HLA-C alleles having the fewest. The sequencing pipeline was judged likely to have produced a cluster of highly shared sequence variants as a technical artifact. In a later analysis, HLA-associated TCR beta chains showed more clonal expansion and lower generation probabilities than non-associated chains that were equally common. In vitro tests confirmed that a few of the cytomegalovirus-associated TCR beta chains recognize cytomegalovirus antigens. In this cohort, only TCR beta chains were sequenced, and detectable features were limited by the absence of alpha or paired-chain data. An earlier analysis of around 540 of the donors showed that most TCR beta V segments appeared in productive rearrangements either about 87% or about 30% of the time, which broadly matched IMGT annotations. The earlier analysis of nearly 600 of the donors excluded some 15 rarely observed V segments, including chromosome 9 orphons, because counts were too low. The presence/absence analyses assumed that sequencing depth was roughly uniform across donors, and that assumption may not be true. Most CMV-associated TCR beta chains appeared to be HLA-restricted in a later analysis, and the HLA associations seemed to be driven largely by CMV exposure. For the cohort, immune exposure information was limited to CMV serostatus. In a later genetic analysis, fewer N-insertions in productive TCRs were reported among donors in an Asian-associated ancestry cluster than the 666-donor mean. Linkage disequilibrium might explain the correlated functional status among segregating V segments, but an unknown experimental factor could not be ruled out. The classifier was reported to diagnose cytomegalovirus status with high specificity and sensitivity in both the original and validation cohorts. When HLA alleles, especially DR and DQ, strongly co-occurred, TCR associations were difficult to assign to individual alleles. A further reported finding was that TCR beta sequences accurately predicted the HLA-A and HLA-B alleles for most subjects in the first cohort. Because the 87-base-pair reads could not distinguish some IMGT-functional V segments, including TRBV6-2 and TRBV6-3, those segments were excluded. Because HLA typing was unavailable for some donors at each locus, only the typed subset was used in association tests. At a false discovery rate of 0.05, a later analysis linked under 20,000 TCR beta sequences to specific HLA alleles. Most TCR sequences were seen in very few donors, while some public TCRs were found in many individuals. The study gave a list of 150 to 200 TCR beta chains associated with cytomegalovirus. An association between a missense DCLRE1C variant and V-gene and J-gene trimming of TCR beta chains was found in a later genetic analysis and replicated in an independent cohort. It was suggested by the authors that the approach could potentially be generalized to other disease states and immunological phenotypes. A later analysis reported that several top co-occurrence clusters appeared linked to parvovirus B19, influenza, CMV and Epstein-Barr virus.

The cohort was made up of around 720 healthy bone marrow donors. At the time of sampling, all cohort members were nominally healthy, though unrecorded immune exposures were likely present. The donor tested CMV seronegative, placing the donor among the 350 to 400 seronegative members of the cohort. A peripheral blood sample was provided by each donor, and peripheral blood mononuclear cells were used for TCR beta sequencing. Genomic DNA was extracted from the blood cell samples with the Qiagen DNeasy Blood Extraction Kit. From a lookup of the germline V gene, CDR1 and CDR2 are SGHAT and FQNNGV. Compared with germline, V lacks 5 bases and J lacks 5 bases; bases without a gene match: 7. Reading from cysteine to phenylalanine, the CDR3 counts 16 amino acids. Of the read, only the CDR3 DNA is kept; its 48 bases are in frame from base 1. The library came from the immunoSEQ multiplex PCR assay. For the multiplex PCR, a mixture combining 60 forward primers for TCR Vbeta segments and 13 reverse primers for TCR Jbeta segments was used. Amplification of the CDR3 region of rearranged TCR beta genes was performed with a multiplex PCR assay on genomic DNA. On the Illumina HiSeq System, the amplified TCR beta libraries were sequenced as 87-base-pair reads. On the authors' methods: A later analysis counted 75 million to 100 million unique TCR beta chains across the 640 or so repertoires, and some 12 million of these chains were shared by at least two donors. Raw reads were error-corrected and collapsed into unique sequences by a nearest-neighbor algorithm in which closely related sequences were merged to remove PCR and sequencing errors. To assign V, D and J gene segments, CDR3 sequences were aligned to IMGT reference sequences. For a sequence to be retained, a match of at least six nucleotides was required to both a V gene segment and a J gene segment. A rearrangement was called productive if the CDR3 had no stop codons and remained in frame with V and J, and every other rearrangement was called non-productive. Following IMGT convention, CDR3 was defined as the stretch from the second conserved V-encoded cysteine up to the conserved J-encoded phenylalanine. Sequences without an unambiguous match to a single V gene segment were excluded from the earlier analysis of 587 of the donors. An earlier analysis of a few hundred of the donors called V segments functional above 56.7% productive rearrangements and segregating when the between-donor standard deviation exceeded 5%. A statistical classification framework was built to diagnose cytomegalovirus status from the catalog of TCR beta chain sequences. A later analysis assigned V and J genes by comparing TCR nucleotide sequences with IMGT/GENE-DB human TR gene sequences. A later analysis assigned CDR3 sequences and most-parsimonious VDJ recombination scenarios with the TCRdist pipeline. A later analysis defined each TCR beta chain by its CDR3 amino acid sequence plus V-gene family, and excluded reads lacking a unique V-gene family. In a later analysis, some 600 highly shared, low-generation-probability nucleotide sequences were removed to address suspected cross-contamination and a sequencing artifact. A later analysis calculated a clonal expansion index for each public chain from normalized within-repertoire ranks of inferred template counts. In a later analysis, generation probabilities were computed using a VDJ recombination model fitted to out-of-frame rearrangements, and the results were checked against IGoR. A later analysis scored TCR-TCR, TCR-HLA and TCR-CMV co-occurrence with hypergeometric tests, applying a repertoire-size bias correction to TCR pairs. False discovery rates were estimated in a later analysis by permuting HLA or CMV assignments 20 times. In a later analysis, co-occurring TCRs were grouped using DBSCAN, with TCRdist sequence similarity added in when clustering inside HLA-allele-positive subsets. Repertoires with fewer than 30,000 or more than 120,000 public chains were left out of co-occurrence clustering, as were a handful of repertoires with anomalous nucleotide sharing. TCRdb limited this immuneACCESS table to in-frame rearrangements with V and J called. A share of clones is missing; checked studies link under half to unresolved V genes, and the rest is unexplained. The DNA gave D and trimming, while V, J and clone size come from that table. This sample lists 60,000 to 100,000 clones; 60% to 85% were detected once. Less than 2% of the sample comes from the top ten.

In this chain, TRBV11-2 is recombined with TRBJ2-5, with 14 bases aligning to TRBD2. Sequencing was performed on PBMCs. The clonotype comes from a man in his forties in good health and CMV-seronegative. The DNA sequence is given as TGTGCCAGCAGCCCACGAAGACTAGCGGGAGGGGAGACCCAGTACTTC. Protein translation: CASSPRRLAGGETQYF.